The T cell receptor (beta chain) described here comes from a study of control samples from healthy donors and cancer patients. CDR3 length: 15 residues. V dropped 3 bases and J dropped 5; count of bases not matched to a gene: 9. From germline, CDR1 is SGHRS and CDR2 YFSETQ. The data were produced by immunoSEQ multiplex PCR, yet TCRdb's version contains in-frame clones alone and is incomplete. The sample yields about 97,000 clones, about 89% seen once. The source of this sequence is a man aged 25-45 years in good health. The rearrangement uses TRBV5-1 and TRBJ2-7; 9 bases line up with TRBD1. The sequenced sample was blood. CDR3 sequence (DNA): TGCGCCAGCAGCTGGGGAGGGACAGGGTATAACGAGCAGTACTTC. Its protein product is CASSWGGTGYNEQYF. The full variable domain, rest sourced from reference TRBV5-1 and TRBJ2-7, is KAGVTQTPRYLIKTRGQQVTLSCSPISGHRSVSWYQQTPGQGLQFLFEYFSETQRNKGNFPGRFSGRQFSNSRSEMNVSTLELGDSALYLCASSWGGTGYNEQYFGPGTRLTVT.